This T cell receptor (beta chain) stems from a study of response to subunit inactivated influenza vaccine. TCRdb fed the RT-PCR reads into MiXCR, producing one record per CDR3 protein. The sample has about 540,000 distinct CDR3 sequences; approximately 24% are singletons. There are 14 residues in the CDR3. V dropped 0 bases and J dropped 3; count of bases not matched to a gene: 2. In germline, CDR1 is SGHRS, CDR2 YFSETQ. This clonotype was picked up many times. The sample was also reused in another study, on T cells expressing NK-cell markers. That source adds: cDNA encoding TCR beta was synthesized via 5'RACE template switching incorporating UMIs.

This TCR was sampled from a man in his fifties who received an inactivated influenza vaccine. Sequencing used CD4+ T cells sorted from PBMCs, obtained 11 to 12 days after vaccination. J is TRBJ2-7 and V is TRBV5-1; 8 bases are shared with TRBD1. The DNA of the CDR3 is TGCGCCAGCAGCTTGGCCGGGACAGGCTACGAGCAGTACTTC. Translation: CASSLAGTGYEQYF.